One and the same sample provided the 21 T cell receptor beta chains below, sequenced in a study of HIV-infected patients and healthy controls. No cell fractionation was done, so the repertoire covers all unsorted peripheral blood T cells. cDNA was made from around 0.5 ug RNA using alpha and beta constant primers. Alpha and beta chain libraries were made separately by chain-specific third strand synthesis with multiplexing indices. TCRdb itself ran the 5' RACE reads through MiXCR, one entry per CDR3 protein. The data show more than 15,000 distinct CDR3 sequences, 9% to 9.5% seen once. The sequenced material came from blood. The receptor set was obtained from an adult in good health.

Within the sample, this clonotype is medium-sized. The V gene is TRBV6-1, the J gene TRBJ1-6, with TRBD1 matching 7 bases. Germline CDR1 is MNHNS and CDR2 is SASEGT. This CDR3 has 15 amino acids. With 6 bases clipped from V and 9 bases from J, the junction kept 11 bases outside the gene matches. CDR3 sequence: CASSPVASGGSPLHF. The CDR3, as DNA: TGTGCCAGCAGCCCGGTCGCGTCAGGGGGTTCACCCCTCCACTTT.

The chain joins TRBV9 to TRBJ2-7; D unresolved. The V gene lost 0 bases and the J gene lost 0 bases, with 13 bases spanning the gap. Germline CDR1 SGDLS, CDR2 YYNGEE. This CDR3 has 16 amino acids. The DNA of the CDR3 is TGTGCCAGCAGCGTAGCCTGGCAGGTGGGCTCCTACGAGCAGTACTTC. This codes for CASSVAWQVGSYEQYF.

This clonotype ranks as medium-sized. CDR3 amino acids: CASSPPPDGYNEQFF. In DNA form, the CDR3 reads TGTGCCAGCAGTCCACCCCCCGACGGATACAATGAGCAGTTCTTC. This rearrangement joins TRBV12-3 or TRBV12-4 to TRBJ2-1; no clear D gene. Trimming removed 5 bases from V and 4 bases from J, with 15 bases in between. The CDR3 is 15 amino acids.

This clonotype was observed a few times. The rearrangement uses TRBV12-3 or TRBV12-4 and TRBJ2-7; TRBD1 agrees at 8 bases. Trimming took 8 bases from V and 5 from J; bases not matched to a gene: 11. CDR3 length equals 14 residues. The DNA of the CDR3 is TGTGCCAGCTGCCATTCCGGGACAGGTCACGAGCAGTACGTC. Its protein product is CASCHSGTGHEQYV.

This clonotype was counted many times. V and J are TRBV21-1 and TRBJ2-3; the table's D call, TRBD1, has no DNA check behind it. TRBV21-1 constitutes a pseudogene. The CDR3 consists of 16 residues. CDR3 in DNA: TGTGCCAGCAGCAAAGACGACAGGGGCTCCTCAGATACGCAGTATTTT. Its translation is CASSKDDRGSSDTQYF.

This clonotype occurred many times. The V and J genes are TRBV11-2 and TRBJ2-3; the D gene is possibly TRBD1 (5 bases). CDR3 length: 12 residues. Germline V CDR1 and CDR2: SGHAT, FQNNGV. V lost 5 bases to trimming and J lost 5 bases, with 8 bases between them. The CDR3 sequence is CASSPQGDTQYF. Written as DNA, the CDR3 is TGTGCCAGCAGCCCTCAGGGAGATACGCAGTATTTT.

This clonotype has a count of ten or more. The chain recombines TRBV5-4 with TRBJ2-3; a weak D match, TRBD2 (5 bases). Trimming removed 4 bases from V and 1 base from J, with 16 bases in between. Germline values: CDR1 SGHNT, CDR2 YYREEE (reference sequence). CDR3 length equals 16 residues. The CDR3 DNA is TGTGCCAGCAGCCCGAAAGGGCTGGGAGGCACAGATACGCAGTATTTT. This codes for CASSPKGLGGTDTQYF.

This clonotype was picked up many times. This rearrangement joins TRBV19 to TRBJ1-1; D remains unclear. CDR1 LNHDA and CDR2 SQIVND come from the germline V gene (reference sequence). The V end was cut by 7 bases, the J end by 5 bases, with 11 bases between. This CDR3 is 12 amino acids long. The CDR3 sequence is CASIARGTEAFF. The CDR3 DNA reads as TGTGCCAGTATCGCAAGAGGAACTGAAGCTTTCTTT.

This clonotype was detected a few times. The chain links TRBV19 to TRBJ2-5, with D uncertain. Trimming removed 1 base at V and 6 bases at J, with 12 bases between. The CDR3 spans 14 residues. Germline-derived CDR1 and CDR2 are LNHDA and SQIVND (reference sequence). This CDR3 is CASSIGSNPKTQYF. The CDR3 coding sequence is TGTGCCAGTAGTATAGGGTCCAATCCGAAGACCCAGTACTTC.

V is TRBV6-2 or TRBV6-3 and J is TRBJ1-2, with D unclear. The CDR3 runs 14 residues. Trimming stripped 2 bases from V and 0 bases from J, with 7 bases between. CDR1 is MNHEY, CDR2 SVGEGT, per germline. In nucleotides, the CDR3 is TGTGCCAGCAGTTACCGTGGACCTAACTATGGCTACACCTTC. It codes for CASSYRGPNYGYTF.

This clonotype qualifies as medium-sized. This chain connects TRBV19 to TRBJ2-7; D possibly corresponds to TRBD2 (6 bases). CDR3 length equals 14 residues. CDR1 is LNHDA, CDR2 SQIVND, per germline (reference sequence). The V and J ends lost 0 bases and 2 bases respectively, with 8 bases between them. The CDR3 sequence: CASSIEGGAYEQYF. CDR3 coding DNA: TGTGCCAGTAGTATAGAGGGAGGCGCCTACGAGCAGTACTTC.

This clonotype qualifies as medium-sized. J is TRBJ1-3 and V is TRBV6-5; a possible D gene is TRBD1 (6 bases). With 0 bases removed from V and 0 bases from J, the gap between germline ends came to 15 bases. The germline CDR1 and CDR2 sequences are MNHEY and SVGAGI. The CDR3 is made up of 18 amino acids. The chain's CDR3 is CASSYSITGTSSGNTIYF. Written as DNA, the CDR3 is TGTGCCAGCAGTTACTCGATAACAGGGACCAGCTCTGGAAACACCATATATTTT.

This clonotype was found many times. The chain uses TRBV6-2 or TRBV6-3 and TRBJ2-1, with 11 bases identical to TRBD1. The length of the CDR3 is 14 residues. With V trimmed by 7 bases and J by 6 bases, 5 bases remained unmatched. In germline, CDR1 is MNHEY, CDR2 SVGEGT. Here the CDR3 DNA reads TGTGCCAGCAATACCGGGACAGGGGGCAATGAGCAGTTCTTC. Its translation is CASNTGTGGNEQFF.

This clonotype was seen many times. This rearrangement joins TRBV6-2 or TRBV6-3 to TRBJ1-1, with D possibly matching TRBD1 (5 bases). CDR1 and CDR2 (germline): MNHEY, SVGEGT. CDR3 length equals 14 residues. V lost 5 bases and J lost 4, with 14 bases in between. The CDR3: CASSTTTGGTEAFF. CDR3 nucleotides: TGTGCCAGCAGTACGACGACGGGGGGCACTGAAGCTTTCTTT.

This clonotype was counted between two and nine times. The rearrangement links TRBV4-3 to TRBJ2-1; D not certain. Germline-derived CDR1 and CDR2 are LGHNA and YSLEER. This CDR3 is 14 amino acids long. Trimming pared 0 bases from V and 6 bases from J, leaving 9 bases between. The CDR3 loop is CASSQDAPGNEQFF. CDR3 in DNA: TGCGCCAGCAGCCAAGATGCACCGGGCAATGAGCAGTTCTTC.

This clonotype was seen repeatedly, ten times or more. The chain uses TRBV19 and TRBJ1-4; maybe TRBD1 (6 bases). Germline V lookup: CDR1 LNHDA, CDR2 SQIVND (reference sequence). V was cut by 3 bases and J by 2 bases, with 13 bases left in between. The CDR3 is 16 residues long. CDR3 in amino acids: CASSMGQGSTNEKLFF. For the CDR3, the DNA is TGTGCCAGTAGTATGGGGCAGGGGAGCACTAATGAAAAACTGTTTTTT.

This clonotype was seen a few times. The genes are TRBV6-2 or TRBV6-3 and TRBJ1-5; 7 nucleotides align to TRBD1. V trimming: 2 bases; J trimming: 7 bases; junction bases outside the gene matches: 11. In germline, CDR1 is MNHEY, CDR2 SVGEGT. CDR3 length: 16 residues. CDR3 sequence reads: CASSYSGQAAGQPQHF. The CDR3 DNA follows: TGTGCCAGCAGTTACAGTGGACAGGCCGCCGGCCAGCCCCAGCATTTT.

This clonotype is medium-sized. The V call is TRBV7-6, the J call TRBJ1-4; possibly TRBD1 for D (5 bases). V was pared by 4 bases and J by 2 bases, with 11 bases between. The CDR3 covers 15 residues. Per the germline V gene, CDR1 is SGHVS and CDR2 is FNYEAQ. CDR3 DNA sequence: TGTGCCAGCAGCTCTCCAGGGATCACTAATGAAAAACTGTTTTTT. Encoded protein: CASSSPGITNEKLFF.

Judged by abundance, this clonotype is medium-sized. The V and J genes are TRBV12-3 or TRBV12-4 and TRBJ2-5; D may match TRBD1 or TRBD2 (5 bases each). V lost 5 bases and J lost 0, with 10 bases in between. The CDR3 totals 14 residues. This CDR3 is CASSIEGYQETQYF. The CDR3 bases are TGTGCCAGCAGTATCGAGGGGTACCAAGAGACCCAGTACTTC.

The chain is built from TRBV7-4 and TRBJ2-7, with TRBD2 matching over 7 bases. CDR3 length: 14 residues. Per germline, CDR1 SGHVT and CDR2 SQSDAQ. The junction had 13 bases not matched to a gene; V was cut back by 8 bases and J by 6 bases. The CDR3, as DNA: TGTGCCAGCTACGAACTCGGGAGGTTTTGCGAGCAGTACGTC. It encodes CASYELGRFCEQYV.

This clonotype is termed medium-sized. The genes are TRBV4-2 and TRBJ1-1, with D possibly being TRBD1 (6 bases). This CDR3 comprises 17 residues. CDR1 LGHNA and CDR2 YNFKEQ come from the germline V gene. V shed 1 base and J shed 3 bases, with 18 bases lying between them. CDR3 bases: TGTGCCAGCAGCCAAGGGATCCCAGGGGCTGGGGACACTGAAGCTTTCTTT. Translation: CASSQGIPGAGDTEAFF.